One and the same sample provided the 20 T cell receptor beta chains below, sequenced in a study of T cells in Graves' hyperthyroidism and ophthalmopathy. Template material for amplifying TCR beta CDR3 regions consisted of RNA transcripts. The TCR CDR3 was amplified in a first-round RT-PCR using the HTBI primer set. From the multiplex PCR reads, TCRdb called clonotypes with MiXCR, one entry per CDR3 protein. Of 400,000 or so distinct CDR3 sequences in the sample, 11% to 15% were seen once. The sequenced sample was blood. These receptors originate from a man aged 45-65 years with Graves' ophthalmopathy.

The V gene is TRBV20-1, the J gene TRBJ2-5; possible D gene TRBD1, 7 bases. CDR1 and CDR2 from the germline V gene are DFQATT and SNEGSKA (reference sequence). V dropped 0 bases and J dropped 5 bases, with 16 bases sitting between them. The CDR3 runs to 15 residues. This CDR3 is CSARDYYSGGETQYF. CDR3 nucleotides: TGCAGTGCTAGAGATTACTACTCAGGGGGGGAGACCCAGTACTTC.

The J gene is TRBJ2-3, the V gene TRBV6-1, with D possibly matching TRBD2 (6 bases). Trimming removed 6 bases from V and 0 bases from J, with 19 bases in between. Germline V lookup: CDR1 MNHNS, CDR2 SASEGT. The CDR3 is made up of 17 amino acids. CDR3 nucleotide sequence: TGTGCCAGCAGAAGGAGCCTTGGCGGGGTTAGCACAGATACGCAGTATTTT. This translates into CASRRSLGGVSTDTQYF.

The rearrangement joins TRBV6-5 to TRBJ2-7, with D perhaps TRBD2 (6 bases). The CDR3 covers 15 residues. With 0 bases removed from V and 1 base from J, the gap between germline ends came to 10 bases. Looked up from germline, CDR1 is MNHEY and CDR2 is SVGAGI. The CDR3 spells CASSYSTSRSYEQYF. The CDR3 bases are TGTGCCAGCAGTTACTCAACTAGCCGATCCTACGAGCAGTACTTC.

This clonotype was picked up a small number of times. The chain carries TRBV6-1 and TRBJ1-2; D remains unclear. Deletions cut 7 bases from V and 8 bases from J, with 14 bases between. The CDR3 consists of 12 residues. Looked up from germline, CDR1 is MNHNS and CDR2 is SASEGT. CDR3 DNA sequence: TGTGCCAGCAAACTGAGTGGGTACGGCTACACCTTC. It codes for CASKLSGYGYTF.

This clonotype was observed at least ten times. The rearrangement uses TRBV18 and TRBJ2-7; TRBD1 matches 11 bases. J lost 5 bases, V lost 3 bases, and 6 bases had no gene match. The germline V gene has CDR1 KGHSH and CDR2 LQKENI. The CDR3 is 15 amino acids. CDR3 sequence (DNA): TGTGCCAGCTCACCCCCGGACAGGGGGCGTCACGAGCAGTACTTC. It specifies CASSPPDRGRHEQYF.

This sequence joins TRBV14 and TRBJ2-1, with 13 bases lining up with TRBD2. V was pared by 2 bases and J by 2 bases, with 15 bases of the junction left unmatched. Germline-derived CDR1 and CDR2 are SGHDN and FVKESK. CDR3 size: 21 residues. The CDR3 region has the DNA TGTGCCAGCAGCCAAAATGAATTCACCTTGACTAGCGGGAGGACCTACAATGAGCAGTTCTTC. Encoded protein: CASSQNEFTLTSGRTYNEQFF.

This clonotype was counted at least ten times. The gene calls are TRBV18 and TRBJ2-1; 9 bases fit TRBD2. This CDR3 is built from 14 residues. V shed 2 bases and J 9 bases; nucleotides not matched to a gene: 5. Germline assignment: CDR1 KGHSH and CDR2 LQKENI. CDR3 residues: CASSPGLAGSEQFF. The DNA for the CDR3 is TGTGCCAGCTCACCAGGGCTAGCGGGAAGTGAGCAGTTCTTC.

The sample holds many counts of this clonotype. This rearrangement joins TRBV12-3 or TRBV12-4 to TRBJ2-2; no clear D gene. V gave up 2 bases and J gave up 0 bases, with 7 bases separating them. The CDR3 is made up of 15 amino acids. The CDR3: CASSLPFTNTGELFF. Written as DNA, the CDR3 is TGTGCCAGCAGTTTACCCTTCACGAACACCGGGGAGCTGTTTTTT.

This clonotype was seen a handful of times. DNA of the CDR3: TGTGCCAGCAGCTGGGACAGGCCGGCCTACGAGCAGTACTTC. Amino acids: CASSWDRPAYEQYF. This rearrangement joins TRBV7-9 to TRBJ2-7; 8 nucleotides align to TRBD1. The V gene end was trimmed by 4 bases and the J gene end by 2 bases; junction bases not matched to a gene: 4. Germline assignment: CDR1 SEHNR and CDR2 FQNEAQ (reference sequence). The CDR3 consists of 14 residues.

This clonotype showed up many times. The chain joins TRBV7-2 to TRBJ2-7; D not certain. Germline V gene data show CDR1 as SGHTA and CDR2 as FQGNSA. The CDR3 contains 13 residues. Trimming took off 2 bases at V and 2 bases at J, with 7 bases between the two ends. The CDR3 DNA reads TGTGCCAGCAGCTTATCCCGTACCTACGAGCAGTACTTC. It translates to CASSLSRTYEQYF.

In its sample, this clonotype was seen many times. The chain has TRBV3-1 and TRBJ2-1, with D perhaps matching TRBD2 (6 bases). CDR1 LGHDT and CDR2 YNNKEL come from the germline V gene (reference sequence). The CDR3 sequence is 15 residues long. Deletions cut 0 bases from V and 4 bases from J, with 10 bases between. The CDR3 coding sequence is TGTGCCAGCAGCCAAGAACTAGCTCAATACAATGAGCAGTTCTTC. Residues: CASSQELAQYNEQFF.

This clonotype was recorded a few times. The J gene is TRBJ2-3, the V gene TRBV7-9; a weak D match, TRBD1 (5 bases). Germline V gives CDR1 SEHNR, CDR2 FQNEAQ (reference sequence). The CDR3 spans 14 residues. Trimming removed 7 bases from V and 2 bases from J, with 13 bases in between. The CDR3 DNA is TGTGCCAGCACCAGTCGACAGAACACAGATACGCAGTATTTT. Its translation: CASTSRQNTDTQYF.

This clonotype was seen a few times. The chain employs TRBV10-3 and TRBJ2-5; 8 bases match TRBD2. The CDR3 is 16 residues long. Germline assignment: CDR1 ENHRY and CDR2 SYGVKD. Unmatched junction bases numbered 8, after V lost 0 bases and J lost 5 bases. For the CDR3, the DNA is TGTGCCATCAGTGAGTCGAAGGCGGGAGGTAGCGAGACCCAGTACTTC. Translation gives CAISESKAGGSETQYF.

This clonotype came up many times. The rearrangement joins TRBV7-3 to TRBJ2-1, with TRBD2 identical over 16 bases. Germline V gives CDR1 SGHTA, CDR2 FQGTGA. The CDR3 covers 15 residues. Trimming removed 4 bases from V and 12 bases from J; junction bases left unmatched: 6. The CDR3 DNA sequence: TGTGCCAGCAGCTCCGGGACTAGCGGGAGGGATAGGCAGTTCTTC. This translates into CASSSGTSGRDRQFF.

This clonotype occurred a few times. The chain combines TRBV4-1 with TRBJ2-5, with 10 bases that match TRBD2. V gave up 2 bases and J gave up 13 bases; unmatched junction bases: 16. CDR1 and CDR2 from the germline V gene are MGHRA and YSYEKL. There are 16 residues in the CDR3. The CDR3, as DNA: TGCGCCAGCAGCCAACTAGCGGGAGATATGCTCCGCGTTTTGTACTTC. It is translated as CASSQLAGDMLRVLYF.

The chain is built from TRBV2 and TRBJ2-2; maybe TRBD1 (6 bases). V dropped 3 bases and J dropped 4 bases, with 12 bases sitting between them. Germline lookup yields CDR1 SNHLY and CDR2 FYNNEI. There are 15 residues in the CDR3. In DNA form, the CDR3 reads TGTGCCAGCAGTGAGACCCCAGGGGCCACCGGGGAGCTGTTTTTT. Translating gives CASSETPGATGELFF.

This clonotype showed up many times. The V and J genes are TRBV6-1 and TRBJ2-7; a weak D match, TRBD2 (7 bases). The CDR3 is 14 amino acids. The germline CDR1 and CDR2 sequences are MNHNS and SASEGT. V lost 6 bases and J 2 bases, leaving 14 bases between the germline ends. CDR3 DNA: TGTGCCAGCAGAAGGGGGGGGGCCGCCTACGAGCAGTACTTC. Its protein is CASRRGGAAYEQYF.

This clonotype was observed a few times. This chain links TRBV6-1 with TRBJ2-2; tentatively, D is TRBD2 (6 bases). The CDR3 spans 14 residues. V gave up 6 bases and J gave up 5 bases, with 13 bases separating them. Germline V CDR1 and CDR2: MNHNS, SASEGT. The CDR3 sequence is CASSGSPGTGELFF. The CDR3, as DNA: TGTGCCAGCAGCGGGAGTCCCGGGACCGGGGAGCTGTTTTTT.

This sequence joins TRBV3-1 and TRBJ2-3; D may correspond to TRBD1 or TRBD2 (5 bases each). Germline V gene data show CDR1 as LGHDT and CDR2 as YNNKEL (reference sequence). Deletions cut 0 bases from V and 3 bases from J, with 10 bases between. This CDR3 spans 15 amino acids. CDR3 nucleotides: TGTGCCAGCAGCCAAGAGGGGACCCGAACAGATACGCAGTATTTT. The encoded protein is CASSQEGTRTDTQYF.

This clonotype has a count of ten or more. The rearrangement uses TRBV7-6 and TRBJ1-5, with a possible D match to TRBD1 (5 bases). The CDR3 contains 17 residues. V was trimmed by 1 base and J by 2 bases, leaving 15 bases between them. Germline values: CDR1 SGHVS, CDR2 FNYEAQ. The CDR3 coding sequence is TGTGCCAGCAGCTTAGGACAGTCCACTGGGGGCAATCAGCCCCAGCATTTT. Translation gives CASSLGQSTGGNQPQHF.